The T cell receptor beta chain under discussion was sequenced for a study of shared clonotypes between healthy human individuals. Findings of the study overall: The researchers took only blood, and tissue repertoires probably look different.

Comment on this clone: Its antigen is unidentified.

Researchers divided each subset's genomic DNA evenly across several immunoSEQ plates. The repertoire was sequenced with immunoSEQ multiplex PCR; TCRdb's copy has only in-frame clones and lacks some. This sample has about 580,000 clones; 95% to 98% occur once, and the top ten carry around 0.3%. Naivety among CD8 cells was defined by CD45RO negativity and positive CCR7 selection, thereby excluding terminally differentiated effector memory CD45RA+ cells. Healthy and HIV-negative, the adult donors had no recent acute infections or vaccinations. V shed 5 bases and J shed 7 bases, with 15 bases lying between them. Germline V gives CDR1 SGHAT, CDR2 FQNNGV. The CDR3 loop spans 13 amino acids.

The sequenced sample consisted of naive CD8+ T cells sorted from blood. This TCR came from a man aged 30 to 39 in good health. The V gene is TRBV11-2, the J gene TRBJ2-7; D might be TRBD1 or TRBD2, each matching 5 bases. As DNA, the CDR3 is TGTGCCAGCAGCACCTTGGGGGTAGGGGAGCAGTACTTC. Protein: CASSTLGVGEQYF.